Following are 25 T cell receptor beta chains from one sample sequenced in a study of cytomegalovirus exposure and HLA in healthy donors. In the PCR, 60 Vbeta and 13 Jbeta primers were used. Method: immunoSEQ multiplex PCR; TCRdb's copy keeps in-frame clones and lacks some. The sample shows tens of thousands of clones, more than 80% of them seen only once. Input material: PBMCs. The receptors here all came from a male donor in good health and CMV-seronegative.

This clone was detected only a few times. The rearrangement uses TRBV9 and TRBJ1-2, with D perhaps matching TRBD1 (6 bases). Germline CDR1 and CDR2: SGDLS and YYNGEE. The length of the CDR3 is 12 residues. Deletions cut 0 bases from V and 8 bases from J, with 8 bases between. CDR3 sequence: CASSVARGGYTF. Here the CDR3 DNA reads TGTGCCAGCAGCGTAGCCAGGGGCGGCTACACCTTC.

This chain connects TRBV28 to TRBJ1-6, with D perhaps matching TRBD1 (6 bases). The CDR3 has 16 residues. Trimming left V 4 bases short and J 7 bases short, with 17 bases between. CDR1 is MDHEN, CDR2 SYDVKM, per germline. CDR3 nucleotide sequence: TGTGCCAGCAGTTCTCGAGGCGGGGGGCTGAATTCACCCCTCCACTTT. Translation gives CASSSRGGGLNSPLHF.

This clone was observed once. The chain uses TRBV27 and TRBJ2-1; 8 bases map to TRBD2. The CDR3 loop spans 13 amino acids. In germline, CDR1 is MNHEY, CDR2 SMNVEV (reference sequence). J gave up 12 bases and V 0 bases, and 4 bases lay outside the gene matches. CDR3 sequence: CASSLSTGGRQFF. The CDR3 DNA reads as TGTGCCAGCAGTTTATCGACGGGGGGGAGGCAGTTCTTC.

On this clone: At one end the junction does not follow the germline gene, possibly because of a read error. This chain's CDR3 is CASNLGGPNYGYTF. CDR3 nucleotide sequence: TGCGCCAGCAACTTGGGGGGGCCCAACTATGGCTACACCTTC. J is TRBJ1-2 and V is TRBV5-1; perhaps TRBD1 as D (6 bases). CDR1 SGHRS and CDR2 YFSETQ come from the germline V gene. The CDR3 spans 14 residues.

This chain links TRBV28 with TRBJ1-5, with D perhaps matching TRBD1 (5 bases). Trimming took off 9 bases at V and 0 bases at J, with 12 bases between the two ends. The CDR3 spans 14 residues. Per germline, CDR1 MDHEN and CDR2 SYDVKM. CDR3 sequence (DNA): TGTGCCAGTGGGAGGGGAGATAGCAATCAGCCCCAGCATTTT. It codes for CASGRGDSNQPQHF.

The CDR3 coding sequence is TGCGCCAGCAGCCCGGACAGAACCATATCCACAGATACGCAGTATTTT. Residues: CASSPDRTISTDTQYF. V gene TRBV5-1 combines with J gene TRBJ2-3; weak D call: TRBD1 (6 bases). This CDR3 is built from 16 residues. Germline CDR1 is SGHRS and CDR2 is YFSETQ. Trimming pared 4 bases from V and 2 bases from J, leaving 17 bases between.

The gene calls are TRBV5-4 and TRBJ1-2; 9 bases fit TRBD1. This CDR3 has 14 residues. Germline-derived CDR1 and CDR2 are SGHNT and YYREEE (reference sequence). Trimming took 4 bases from V and 9 from J; bases not matched to a gene: 10. CDR3 bases: TGTGCCAGCAGCCCGTCACAGGGGGCGGTTAGCTACACCTTC. It specifies CASSPSQGAVSYTF. Using reference TRBV5-4 and TRBJ1-2 for the parts outside the CDR3, the full variable domain is ETGVTQSPTHLIKTRGQQVTLRCSSQSGHNTVSWYQQALGQGPQFIFQYYREEENGRGNFPPRFSGLQFPNYSSELNVNALELDDSALYLCASSPSQGAVSYTFGSGTRLTVV.

The rearrangement links TRBV5-4 to TRBJ2-1; 14 bases are a match to TRBD2. The germline CDR1 and CDR2 sequences are SGHNT and YYREEE (reference sequence). Trimming cost V 4 bases and J 8 bases; bases outside gene matches: 5. The CDR3 covers 15 residues. The CDR3 nucleotides are TGTGCCAGCAGCCCGACTAGCGGGAGGGCCGATGAGCAGTTCTTC. Translated: CASSPTSGRADEQFF.

The chain has TRBV4-2 and TRBJ2-3; 11 nucleotides match TRBD2. This CDR3 has 17 amino acids. The trim removed 0 bases at V and 2 bases at J, leaving 4 bases unmatched. Germline V gives CDR1 LGHNA, CDR2 YNFKEQ. CDR3 residues: CASSQDVSGGATDTQYF. The CDR3, as DNA: TGTGCCAGCAGCCAAGATGTTAGCGGGGGGGCCACAGATACGCAGTATTTT.

The chain uses TRBV7-9 and TRBJ2-7, with 16 nucleotides matching TRBD2. CDR3 length equals 18 residues. The ends lost 6 bases at V and 0 bases at J; junction bases unmatched: 8. Per the germline V gene, CDR1 is SEHNR and CDR2 is FQNEAQ (reference sequence). CDR3 loop: CASSPPGLAGGSSYEQYF. CDR3 nucleotide sequence: TGTGCCAGCAGTCCTCCGGGACTAGCGGGGGGGAGCTCCTACGAGCAGTACTTC.

This rearrangement joins TRBV27 to TRBJ1-5, with no clear D. Germline CDR1 and CDR2: MNHEY and SMNVEV (reference sequence). This CDR3 contains 14 residues. V lost 1 base, J lost 0 bases, and 4 bases lay in between. Written as DNA, the CDR3 is TGTGCCAGCAGTTTATATTATAGCAATCAGCCCCAGCATTTT. Translating it yields CASSLYYSNQPQHF.

V usage is TRBV9 and J usage is TRBJ2-1; 10 bases agree with TRBD2. The germline CDR1 and CDR2 sequences are SGDLS and YYNGEE. This CDR3 comprises 14 residues. V gave up 2 bases and J gave up 5 bases; unmatched junction bases: 1. This chain's CDR3 is CASSVLAGDNEQFF. CDR3 sequence (DNA): TGTGCCAGCAGCGTTCTAGCGGGGGACAATGAGCAGTTCTTC.

The chain combines TRBV6-1 with TRBJ1-5; 9 nucleotides align to TRBD1. Germline CDR1 and CDR2: MNHNS and SASEGT. The CDR3 extends over 15 amino acids. V lost 1 base, J lost 5 bases, and 3 bases stayed unmatched. The CDR3: CASSEGRTGDQPQHF. The CDR3, as DNA: TGTGCCAGCAGTGAAGGGCGGACAGGGGATCAGCCCCAGCATTTT.

The gene calls are TRBV6-4 and TRBJ2-2; 8 bases line up with TRBD2. The CDR3 length is 14 residues. The germline CDR1 and CDR2 sequences are MRHNA and SNTAGT. J gave up 5 bases and V 6 bases, and 5 bases lay outside the gene matches. The CDR3 DNA sequence: TGTGCCAGCAGCGCGGGGGGCGAGACCGGGGAGCTGTTTTTT. This gives the protein CASSAGGETGELFF.

The chain carries TRBV7-8 and TRBJ2-5; the D gene is possibly TRBD1 (6 bases). The V end lost 5 bases, the J end lost 5 bases, and 18 bases lay between the germline ends. The CDR3 covers 15 residues. Germline V lookup: CDR1 SGHVS, CDR2 FQNEAQ. Written as DNA, the CDR3 is TGTGCCAGCAGCCCCGGACAGTTCACGGGGGAGACCCAGTACTTC. It yields the protein CASSPGQFTGETQYF.

The chain recombines TRBV5-6 with TRBJ1-6; 7 nucleotides align to TRBD1. V gave up 1 base and J gave up 4 bases; unmatched junction bases: 5. Germline V CDR1 and CDR2: SGHDT, YYEEEE. The CDR3 covers 16 residues. The CDR3 DNA follows: TGTGCCAGCAGCTTGACAGGGGCCTTTTATAATTCACCCCTCCACTTT. Protein sequence: CASSLTGAFYNSPLHF.

The V gene is TRBV6-5, the J gene TRBJ2-3; perhaps TRBD1 as D (6 bases). V was shortened by 5 bases and J by 1 base, with 13 bases between the two germline ends. CDR1 and CDR2 from the germline V gene are MNHEY and SVGAGI. CDR3 length: 15 residues. The DNA for the CDR3 is TGTGCCAGCAGTCAACAGGGTCCGGGCACAGATACGCAGTATTTT. It translates to CASSQQGPGTDTQYF.

This chain joins TRBV9 and TRBJ2-7, with D possibly being TRBD2 (6 bases). Germline assignment: CDR1 SGDLS and CDR2 YYNGEE. V dropped 4 bases and J dropped 2 bases, with 19 bases sitting between them. This CDR3 has 16 amino acids. The CDR3 region has the DNA TGTGCCAGCAGCCCTTCTCCCGGGACTGCAACCTACGAGCAGTACTTC. This sequence encodes CASSPSPGTATYEQYF.

This sequence joins TRBV28 and TRBJ1-5; D unclear. CDR3 length equals 14 residues. From germline, CDR1 is MDHEN and CDR2 SYDVKM. The V end was cut by 5 bases, the J end by 4 bases, with 12 bases between. Here the CDR3 reads CASSPPLANQPQHF. In DNA form, the CDR3 reads TGTGCCAGCAGTCCCCCACTAGCTAATCAGCCCCAGCATTTT.

The rearrangement joins TRBV5-4 to TRBJ2-5; possibly TRBD2 for D (6 bases). Germline V gene data show CDR1 as SGHNT and CDR2 as YYREEE (reference sequence). CDR3 length: 15 amino acids. The ends were cut back, 4 bases at V and 4 bases at J, with 17 bases in the middle. Written as DNA, the CDR3 is TGTGCCAGCAGCCCACAGGTGGAGGGCGGAGAGACCCAGTACTTC. This codes for CASSPQVEGGETQYF.

The chain has TRBV7-9 and TRBJ1-2; the D gene is possibly TRBD1 (5 bases). The V end was cut by 5 bases, the J end by 7 bases, with 14 bases between. Germline V CDR1 and CDR2: SEHNR, FQNEAQ (reference sequence). The CDR3 has 13 amino acids. CDR3 sequence reads: CASSPREGSGYTF. The CDR3 DNA reads as TGTGCCAGCAGCCCCAGGGAAGGGTCTGGCTACACCTTC.

The rearrangement joins TRBV10-1 to TRBJ1-4, with 7 bases fitting TRBD1. From germline, CDR1 is WNHNN and CDR2 SYGVQD (reference sequence). With V trimmed by 3 bases and J by 7 bases, 5 bases remained unmatched. This CDR3 has 14 residues. As DNA, the CDR3 is TGCGCCAGCAGTGAAGACAGGGACGGTGAAAAACTGTTTTTT. Protein product: CASSEDRDGEKLFF.

The genes are TRBV30 and TRBJ1-5, with a tentative D call TRBD1 (6 bases). Germline assignment: CDR1 GTSNPN and CDR2 SVGIG (reference sequence). The CDR3 runs to 13 residues. The ends were cut back, 5 bases at V and 7 bases at J, with 15 bases in the middle. DNA for the CDR3: TGTGCCTGGGGTGGGGGGGGCGGACAGCCCCAGCATTTT. Translating gives CAWGGGGGQPQHF.

This chain's CDR3 is CASTLGVNPYEQYF. The DNA of the CDR3 is TGTGCCAGCACCCTAGGGGTAAACCCCTACGAGCAGTACTTC. This chain joins TRBV28 and TRBJ2-7, with D perhaps TRBD1 (5 bases). V lost 7 bases to trimming and J lost 2 bases, with 15 bases between them. CDR3 length equals 14 residues. Germline-derived CDR1 and CDR2 are MDHEN and SYDVKM. Supplemented by reference TRBV28 and TRBJ2-7, the full variable domain reads DVKVTQSSRYLVKRTGEKVFLECVQDMDHENMFWYRQDPGLGLRLIYFSYDVKMKEKGDIPEGYSVSREKKERFSLILESASTNQTSMYLCASTLGVNPYEQYFGPGTRLTVT.

The V and J genes are TRBV27 and TRBJ1-2, with no clear D. V lost 1 base to trimming and J lost 7 bases, with 10 bases between them. This CDR3 contains 13 residues. In germline, CDR1 is MNHEY, CDR2 SMNVEV (reference sequence). In DNA, the CDR3 is TGTGCCAGCAGTTTATACGGAGGACCTGGCTACACCTTC. Translated: CASSLYGGPGYTF.